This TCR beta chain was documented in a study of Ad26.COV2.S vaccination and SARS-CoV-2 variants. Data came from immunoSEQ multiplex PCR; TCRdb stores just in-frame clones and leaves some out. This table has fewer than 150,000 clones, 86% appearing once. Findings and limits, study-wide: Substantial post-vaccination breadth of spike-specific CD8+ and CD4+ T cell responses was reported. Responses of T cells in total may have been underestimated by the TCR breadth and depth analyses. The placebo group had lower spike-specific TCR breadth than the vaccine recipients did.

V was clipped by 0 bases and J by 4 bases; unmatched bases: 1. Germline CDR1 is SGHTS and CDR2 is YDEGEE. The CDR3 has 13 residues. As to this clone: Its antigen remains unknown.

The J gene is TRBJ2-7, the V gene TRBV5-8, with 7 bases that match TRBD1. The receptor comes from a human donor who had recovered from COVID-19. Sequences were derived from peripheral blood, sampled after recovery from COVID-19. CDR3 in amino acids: CASSLEGAYEQYF. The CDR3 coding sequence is TGTGCCAGCAGCTTGGAGGGGGCGTACGAGCAGTACTTC.